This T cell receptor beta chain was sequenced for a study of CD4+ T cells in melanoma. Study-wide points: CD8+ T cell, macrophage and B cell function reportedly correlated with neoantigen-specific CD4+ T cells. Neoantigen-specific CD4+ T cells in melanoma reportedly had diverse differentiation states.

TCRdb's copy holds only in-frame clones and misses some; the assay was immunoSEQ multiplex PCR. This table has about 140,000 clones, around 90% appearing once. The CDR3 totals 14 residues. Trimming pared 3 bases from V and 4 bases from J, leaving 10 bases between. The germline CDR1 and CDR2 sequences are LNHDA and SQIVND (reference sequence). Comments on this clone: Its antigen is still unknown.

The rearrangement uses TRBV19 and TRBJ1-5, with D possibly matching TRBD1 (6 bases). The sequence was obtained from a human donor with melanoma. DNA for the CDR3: TGTGCCAGTAGTATCCTAGGGGGAAATCAGCCCCAGCATTTT. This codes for CASSILGGNQPQHF. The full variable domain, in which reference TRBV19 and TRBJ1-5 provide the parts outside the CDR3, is DGGITQSPKYLFRKEGQNVTLSCEQNLNHDAMYWYRQDPGQGLRLIYYSQIVNDFQKGDIAEGYSVSREKKESFPLTVTSAQKNPTAFYLCASSILGGNQPQHFGDGTRLSIL.